What follows are 2 T cell receptor beta chains derived from one specimen sequenced in a study of monozygotic twins with inflammatory bowel disease. TCRdb reprocessed the 5' RACE reads, keeping one entry per CDR3 protein, no DNA. This table lists 400,000 to 500,000 distinct CDR3 sequences. Sequenced material: blood. Receptor source: a human donor with ulcerative colitis or Crohn's disease, or a healthy co-twin of an affected twin (not recorded which).

This rearrangement joins TRBV12-3 or TRBV12-4 to TRBJ2-7; TCRdb's D gene call, TRBD1, goes unchecked for lack of DNA. CDR3 length: 14 amino acids. CDR3 sequence reads: CASTPGTAYEGQYF.

V is TRBV5-1 and J is TRBJ2-1. Germline V lookup: CDR1 SGHRS, CDR2 YFSETQ. There are 16 residues in the CDR3. The CDR3 region is CASSLSVLSSYNEQFF.